These T cell receptor beta chains were read from a single sample in a study of blood T cell repertoires in COVID-19. TCRdb's table, derived via immunoSEQ multiplex PCR, lists solely in-frame clones and lacks some. In the table there are around 100,000 clones, more than 85% of which are singletons. Material for sequencing was peripheral blood. These receptor sequences come from a man between 25 and 39 years old in a cohort sampled during active COVID-19. CDR3s include the opening cysteine and the closing phenylalanine or tryptophan. D genes are given only for firm matches. Part of the rows lack a size; the others show once, few, many or a class for expanded clones.

j_call v_call d_call clone_size cdr3_length cdr3_nt cdr3_aa
TRBJ1-6 TRBV20-1 NA NA 15 TGCAGTGCTAGTAGGGGTAGGGGCGTTAGTTCACCCCTCCACTTT CSASRGRGVSSPLHF
TRBJ2-7 TRBV30 TRBD2 NA 17 TGTGCCTGGAGTGTACGGTCTAGCGGGGGCCCCCCCTACGAGCAGTACTTC CAWSVRSSGGPPYEQYF
TRBJ1-1 TRBV2 TRBD1 few 14 TGTGCCAGCATAGGGGACAGGGTCCCGCTCGGGGCTTTCTTT CASIGDRVPLGAFF
TRBJ1-6 TRBV5-4 TRBD1 NA 16 TGTGCCAGCAGCGGCTCCGGGACAGGGGGGAATTCACCCCTCCACTTT CASSGSGTGGNSPLHF
TRBJ2-7 TRBV5-4 TRBD2 NA 14 TGTGCCAGCAGCTCGGGGGGGCGGTCGAACGAGCAGTACTTC CASSSGGRSNEQYF
TRBJ2-2 TRBV19 TRBD2 NA 14 TGTGCCAGTAGTATCGGGGGGGGAACCGGGGAGCTGTTTTTT CASSIGGGTGELFF
TRBJ1-3 TRBV19 NA NA 15 TGTGCCAGTAGTGACCTCGGGTCCCTTGGGAACACCATATATTTT CASSDLGSLGNTIYF
TRBJ1-2 TRBV9 NA NA 15 TGTGCCAGCAGCGTAGGGCAGCCTCCAGGTTATGGCTACACCTTC CASSVGQPPGYGYTF
TRBJ2-3 TRBV2 TRBD1 NA 14 TGTGCCAGCAGTGGACAGGGGGTCGCAGATACGCAGTATTTT CASSGQGVADTQYF
TRBJ1-1 TRBV30 NA NA 11 TGTGCCTGGATCGGGAACACTGAAGCTTTCTTT CAWIGNTEAFF
TRBJ1-3 TRBV7-9 NA NA 13 TGTGCCAGCAGCTTAGTCGTTGGAAACACCATATATTTT CASSLVVGNTIYF
TRBJ2-7 TRBV19 TRBD1 NA 14 TGTGCCAATCCAGACAGGGGGCGGGCTATCGAGCAGTACTTC CANPDRGRAIEQYF
TRBJ2-3 TRBV7-2 NA NA 14 TGTGCCAGCAGACGCGTCCCTAGCACAGATACGCAGTATTTT CASRRVPSTDTQYF
TRBJ1-6 TRBV3-1/TRBV3-2 TRBD1 NA 15 TGTGCCAGCAGCCCAAGACAGGGGGCTGTTTCACCCCTCCACTTT CASSPRQGAVSPLHF
TRBJ2-1 TRBV5-4 NA NA 16 TGTGCCAGCAGCTTTAGTGACTTCCAACTAAATAATGAGCAGTTCTTC CASSFSDFQLNNEQFF
TRBJ2-1 TRBV19 TRBD2 NA 13 TGTGCCAGTAGCGGGGGGGCCAACAATGAGCAGTTCTTC CASSGGANNEQFF
TRBJ1-3 TRBV30 TRBD1 NA 16 TGTGCCTGGAGGGACAGGGGGCTCGGTGCTCGAAACACCATATATTTT CAWRDRGLGARNTIYF
TRBJ1-2 TRBV10-3 NA NA 13 TGTGCCATCTGCTACAGGGATGGCGATGGCTACACCTTC CAICYRDGDGYTF
TRBJ2-7 TRBV5-4 NA NA 16 TGTGCCAGCAGCTTGGATCCGACACAGGGACCCTACGAGCAGTACTTC CASSLDPTQGPYEQYF
TRBJ2-3 TRBV10-3 TRBD2 NA 18 TGTGCCATCAGTGACCCGGGACTAGCGGGGGATCTTACAGATACGCAGTATTTT CAISDPGLAGDLTDTQYF
TRBJ1-2 TRBV7-2 TRBD1 NA 14 TGTGCCAGCAGCCCCCGGGGACAGGGGAATGGCTACACCTTC CASSPRGQGNGYTF
TRBJ1-6 TRBV6-5 TRBD1 NA 15 TGTGCCAGCAGTTACACAGGGGGCATGGGTTCACCCCTCCACTTT CASSYTGGMGSPLHF
TRBJ2-2 TRBV10-3 TRBD1 once 14 TGTGCCATCGGACAGGGTGCAAACCCCGGGGAGCTGTTTTTT CAIGQGANPGELFF
TRBJ2-7 TRBV7-9 TRBD1 NA 12 TGTGCCAGCAGGACAGGGGTCGGAGAGCAGTACTTC CASRTGVGEQYF
TRBJ2-7 TRBV18 TRBD2 NA 15 TGTGCCAGCTCACCGCGGACTAGCGCCTCCTACGAGCAGTACTTC CASSPRTSASYEQYF
TRBJ2-7 TRBV7-8 TRBD2 NA 16 TGTGCCAGCAGCCTAGGGACTAGCGGGATCTCCTACGAGCAGTACTTC CASSLGTSGISYEQYF
TRBJ1-4 TRBV4-2 NA NA 16 TGTGCCAGCAGCCAAGATCTTAAGGACAATAATGAAAAACTGTTTTTT CASSQDLKDNNEKLFF
TRBJ1-5 TRBV27 NA few 17 TGTGCCCTCCAGGCGGGGAAGATAGGGAAAAGCAATCAGCCCCAGCATTTT CALQAGKIGKSNQPQHF
TRBJ1-6 TRBV19 TRBD1 NA 18 TGTGCCAGTAGTATGTGGGGCCGGGACAGGGGAATTTATTCACCCCTCCACTTT CASSMWGRDRGIYSPLHF
TRBJ2-1 TRBV2 TRBD2 NA 16 TGTGCCAGCAGTGAGTCACTAGCGGGGGGGGGCAATGAGCAGTTCTTC CASSESLAGGGNEQFF
TRBJ2-5 TRBV7-2 NA NA 14 TGTGCCAGCAGCTTTTGGGGCATCAAGGAGACCCAGTACTTC CASSFWGIKETQYF
TRBJ1-1 TRBV7-2 NA NA 14 TGTGCCAGCAGCTTGGGACACTTTAACACTGAAGCTTTCTTT CASSLGHFNTEAFF
TRBJ2-7 TRBV18 TRBD1 large 15 TGTGCCAGCTCACTCCGACAGGGCGTAACCTACGAGCAGTACTTC CASSLRQGVTYEQYF
TRBJ1-6 TRBV7-2 NA NA 13 TGTGCCAGCAGCTTAACCCGCGATTCACCCCTCCACTTT CASSLTRDSPLHF
TRBJ1-1 TRBV3-1/TRBV3-2 NA NA 15 TGTGCCAGCAGCCATGAAGGGCAGGGTCACACTGAAGCTTTCTTT CASSHEGQGHTEAFF
TRBJ2-7 TRBV5-5 TRBD1 NA 15 TGTGCCAGCAGCTATCAACAGGGGAACCCCTACGAGCAGTACTTC CASSYQQGNPYEQYF
TRBJ2-7 TRBV6-6 NA few 13 TGTGCCAGCAGTTACGGGACACTTTACGAGCAGTACTTC CASSYGTLYEQYF
TRBJ2-7 TRBV5-5 TRBD2 once 15 TGTGCCAGCAGCCCCATGAGCGGGAGCTCCTACGAGCAGTACTTC CASSPMSGSSYEQYF
TRBJ1-3 TRBV6-5 TRBD1 NA 16 TGTGCCAGCAGTTACTCCCAGGGGGCTTTTGGAAACACCATATATTTT CASSYSQGAFGNTIYF
TRBJ1-5 TRBV19 TRBD1 few 17 TGTGCCAGTTCAACCCGGACAGGGGCATATAGCAATCAGCCCCAGCATTTT CASSTRTGAYSNQPQHF
TRBJ1-5 TRBV27 TRBD1 few 12 TGTGCCAGTAATAAACGGGACAGCGCCCAGCATTTT CASNKRDSAQHF
TRBJ1-2 TRBV6-5 NA NA 14 TGTGCCAGCCGCGTCGGAGGGTCCTTCTATGGCTACACCTTC CASRVGGSFYGYTF
TRBJ2-1 TRBV10-3 NA NA 15 TGTGCCATCAGTGAAGAGCAGGGGTCCTACAATGAGCAGTTCTTC CAISEEQGSYNEQFF
TRBJ2-3 TRBV28 NA few 13 TGTGCCAGCAGTACACAGATCACAGATACGCAGTATTTT CASSTQITDTQYF
TRBJ1-2 TRBV18 NA NA 15 TGTGCCAGCTCACCCGGCGCGGGTGTCTGGGATGGCTACACCTTC CASSPGAGVWDGYTF
TRBJ2-7 TRBV6-4 NA NA 16 TGTGCCAGCAGTGGCGTCTGGGCTTTTTATCCCTACGAGCAGTACTTC CASSGVWAFYPYEQYF
TRBJ2-2 TRBV4-2 NA NA 16 TGTGCCAGCAGCCACTCCCTAGGGCAGGGCACCGGGGAGCTGTTTTTT CASSHSLGQGTGELFF
TRBJ2-3 TRBV7-4 NA once 15 TGTGCCAGCAGCTCGCGACTGAGCAGCACAGATACGCAGTATTTT CASSSRLSSTDTQYF
TRBJ2-7 TRBV7-2 NA NA 12 TGTGCCAGCAGCCTCCCGGGCTACGAGCAGTACTTC CASSLPGYEQYF
TRBJ1-1 TRBV9 NA few 15 TGTGCCAGCAGCGTAGTCGGGGCAGGGAGGGCTGAAGCTTTCTTT CASSVVGAGRAEAFF
TRBJ1-2 TRBV14 NA NA 15 TGTGCCAGCAGTCGGGACTGGGATCCCAACTATGGCTACACCTTC CASSRDWDPNYGYTF
TRBJ1-1 TRBV12-3/TRBV12-4 NA NA 11 TGTGCCAGCAGTTTGGAGGTTTTGGCTTTCTTT CASSLEVLAFF
TRBJ2-1 TRBV6-5 NA NA 16 TGTGCCAGCAGTTACACCTCACAGGGTTCCTACAATGAGCAGTTCTTC CASSYTSQGSYNEQFF
TRBJ1-2 TRBV9 NA NA 13 TGTGCCAGCAGCGCCGCGACAGACTATGGCTACACCTTC CASSAATDYGYTF
TRBJ1-1 TRBV2 NA NA 13 TGTGCCAGCTTCTTCGGCAGGGTGACTGAAGCTTTCTTT CASFFGRVTEAFF
TRBJ2-5 TRBV25-1 TRBD2 once 18 TGTGCCAGCAGTGAGGGCAGCGGGGGGGCCTACTTTGGAGAGACCCAGTACTTC CASSEGSGGAYFGETQYF
TRBJ2-5 TRBV6-2/TRBV6-3 TRBD2 once 15 TGTGCCAGCAGTTACCGGACTAGCGGGGGGGAGACCCAGTACTTC CASSYRTSGGETQYF